A few counts support the clone carrying this T cell receptor beta chain. Its antigen is not identified. This sample stems from a study of T cell responses to AZD1222 COVID-19 vaccine. The study, taken as a whole, reports: Possibly, clonal diversity was underestimated; donors were largely white British and included more females. Spike-wide vaccine-associated CD4 TCRs dominated at 160-218 and 743-854.

This table comes from immunoSEQ multiplex PCR, and its TCRdb copy is limited to in-frame clones, with some not included. The sample records 85,000 to 110,000 clones, about 90% being singletons. The material was peripheral blood, obtained on day 0 of AZD1222 vaccination. This TCR was recovered from an adult in good health.

The CDR3 nucleotides read TGTGCCAGCAGCCGGGGTTCTGGCTACACCTTC. Translated: CASSRGSGYTF. The J gene is TRBJ1-2, the V gene TRBV12-3 or TRBV12-4; D uncertain. V lost 6 bases to trimming and J lost 7 bases, with 9 bases between them. The CDR3 runs 11 residues.